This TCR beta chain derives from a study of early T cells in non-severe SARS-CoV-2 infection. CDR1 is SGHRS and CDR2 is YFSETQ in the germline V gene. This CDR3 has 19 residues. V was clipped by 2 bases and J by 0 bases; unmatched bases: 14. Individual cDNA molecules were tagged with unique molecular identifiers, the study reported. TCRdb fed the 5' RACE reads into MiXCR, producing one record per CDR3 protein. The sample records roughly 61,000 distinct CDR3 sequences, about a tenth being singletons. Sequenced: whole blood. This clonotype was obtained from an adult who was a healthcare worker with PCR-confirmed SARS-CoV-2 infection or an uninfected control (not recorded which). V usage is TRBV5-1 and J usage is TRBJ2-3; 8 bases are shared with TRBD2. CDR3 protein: CASSFYGSGAKTSTDTQYF. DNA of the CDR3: TGCGCCAGCAGCTTCTATGGTAGCGGGGCAAAAACTAGCACAGATACGCAGTATTTT. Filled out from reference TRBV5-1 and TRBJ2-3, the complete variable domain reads KAGVTQTPRYLIKTRGQQVTLSCSPISGHRSVSWYQQTPGQGLQFLFEYFSETQRNKGNFPGRFSGRQFSNSRSEMNVSTLELGDSALYLCASSFYGSGAKTSTDTQYFGPGTRLTVL.